These T cell receptor beta chains were read from a single sample in a study of blood T cell repertoires in COVID-19. The assay was immunoSEQ multiplex PCR, and TCRdb's table has in-frame clones only and misses some. The sample lists hundreds of thousands of clones; about 87% were seen once. Sequencing used peripheral blood. The receptor source for this set is a woman between 50 and 59 years old with COVID-19, enrolled during active disease. CDR3s include the opening cysteine and the closing phenylalanine or tryptophan. The D gene is left open where the match is weak. Size is stated for part of the rows, as once, few or many counts, or as a class when the clone is expanded.

V,D,J,size,DNA,CDR3
TRBV30,TRBD2,TRBJ2-3,NA,TGTGCCTATTCGGCTAGCGGAGATACGCAGTATTTT,CAYSASGDTQYF
TRBV29-1,NA,TRBJ2-5,once,TGCAGCGTTGAAGACGGTTCGGGGCAAGAGACCCAGTACTTC,CSVEDGSGQETQYF
TRBV7-6,NA,TRBJ2-1,NA,TGTGCCAGCAGCTTATCAACTGCGAATTACAATGAGCAGTTCTTC,CASSLSTANYNEQFF
TRBV19,NA,TRBJ2-3,once,TGTGCCAGTAGTAATAAGGGACTCAACACAGATACGCAGTATTTT,CASSNKGLNTDTQYF
TRBV14,TRBD2,TRBJ2-3,NA,TGTGCCAGCAGCCGGGGAGGGAAAGCCACAGATACGCAGTATTTT,CASSRGGKATDTQYF
TRBV27,NA,TRBJ1-1,NA,TGTGCCAGCAGTTTGGGACAGAACACTGAAGCTTTCTTT,CASSLGQNTEAFF
TRBV9,NA,TRBJ1-4,NA,TGTGCCAGCAGCCCAATAGGGGCCCAGGGGAAACTGTTTTTT,CASSPIGAQGKLFF
TRBV30,TRBD2,TRBJ2-5,NA,TGTGCCTGGCAGAATCTAGCGGGGATACAAGAGACCCAGTACTTC,CAWQNLAGIQETQYF
TRBV28,TRBD1,TRBJ2-4,NA,TGTGCCAGCAGTTTAGACAGGGTCAACATTCAGTACTTC,CASSLDRVNIQYF
TRBV11-2,NA,TRBJ1-4,NA,TGTGCCAGCAGCTCGGGTGAAAAACTGTTTTTT,CASSSGEKLFF
TRBV12-5,TRBD2,TRBJ2-7,NA,TGTGCTAGTGGCTGGGGTAGCGGGAGGCCACTGGGGAACGAGCAGTACTTC,CASGWGSGRPLGNEQYF
TRBV6-5,NA,TRBJ1-4,NA,TGTGCCAGCAGTTACTCCGGGGGGCGTGAAAAACTGTTTTTT,CASSYSGGREKLFF
TRBV24-1,TRBD1,TRBJ2-5,many,TGTGCCACCAGTGAAGGGGGACAGGGGCGAGAGACCCAGTACTTC,CATSEGGQGRETQYF
TRBV3-1/TRBV3-2,NA,TRBJ2-7,NA,TGTGCCAGCAGCCAAGGGGGGCACGATTACGAGCAGTACTTC,CASSQGGHDYEQYF
TRBV11-3,NA,TRBJ2-7,NA,TGTGCCAGCAGCTACACAGGTTACGAGCAGTACTTC,CASSYTGYEQYF
TRBV7-8,TRBD2,TRBJ2-2,few,TGTGCCAGCGTCCTAGCGGGAATGATCGGGGAGCTGTTTTTT,CASVLAGMIGELFF
TRBV11-2,TRBD2,TRBJ2-7,NA,TGTGCCAGCAGCTTTACTAGCGGGCGCTACGAGCAGTACTTC,CASSFTSGRYEQYF
TRBV4-2,TRBD2,TRBJ2-4,NA,TGTGCCAGCAGCCGAATGGGTGGCGGGGGTAAAAACATTCAGTACTTC,CASSRMGGGGKNIQYF
TRBV10-3,TRBD2,TRBJ2-3,NA,TGTGCCATCAGTATCGGACTAGCGGGAGAAACAGATACGCAGTATTTT,CAISIGLAGETDTQYF
TRBV30,NA,TRBJ1-1,NA,TGTGCCTGGAGAAGGGCGGGGGAAGCTTTCTTT,CAWRRAGEAFF
TRBV4-3,NA,TRBJ1-1,NA,TGCGCCAGCAGCCAAGATCTCCCAGCCAGGTTGAACACTGAAGCTTTCTTT,CASSQDLPARLNTEAFF
TRBV2,NA,TRBJ1-6,NA,TGTGCCACCTCCCTCGGACAAAACAATTCACCCCTCCACTTT,CATSLGQNNSPLHF
TRBV11-2,TRBD1,TRBJ2-5,NA,TGTGCCAGCAGCTTAGCGGACAGGTCGCGGTACTTC,CASSLADRSRYF
TRBV24-1,TRBD1,TRBJ2-1,NA,TGTGCCACCAGTGATAGGGACAGGGCTAGTAATGAGCAGTTCTTC,CATSDRDRASNEQFF